This entry lists 2 T cell receptor beta chains sequenced from one sample in a study of T cells after yellow fever vaccination. TCRdb passed the 5' RACE reads through MiXCR, listing each CDR3 protein once. The table shows under 15,000 distinct CDR3 sequences, with approximately 6.8% occurring only once. The source was PBMCs, either bulk or a sorted T-cell subset (CD4+, CD8+, memory, or dextramer-sorted; not recorded which), collected on the day of the yellow fever booster vaccination. Every receptor here comes from a man between 18 and 29 years old who received the YFV17D yellow fever vaccine.

This clonotype was detected many times. This sequence joins TRBV5-1 and TRBJ2-1, with 10 bases matching TRBD1. The germline V gene has CDR1 SGHRS and CDR2 YFSETQ. CDR3 length equals 13 residues. J lost 8 bases, V lost 7 bases, and 6 bases had no gene match. The CDR3 spells CASGTGAGDEQFF. In nucleotides, the CDR3 is TGCGCCAGCGGGACAGGGGCGGGAGATGAGCAGTTCTTC.

On this clonotype: An end of the junction differs from the germline gene, which may be a read error. The chain carries TRBV7-3 and TRBJ2-3; D may be TRBD2 (5 bases). The V gene's germline CDR1 is SGHTA and CDR2 FQGTGA. This CDR3 region has 15 residues. The chain's CDR3 is CASSSQRRRTETQYF. Here the CDR3 DNA reads TGTGCCAGCAGCTCCCAGCGGCGGCGCACAGAAACGCAGTATTTT.